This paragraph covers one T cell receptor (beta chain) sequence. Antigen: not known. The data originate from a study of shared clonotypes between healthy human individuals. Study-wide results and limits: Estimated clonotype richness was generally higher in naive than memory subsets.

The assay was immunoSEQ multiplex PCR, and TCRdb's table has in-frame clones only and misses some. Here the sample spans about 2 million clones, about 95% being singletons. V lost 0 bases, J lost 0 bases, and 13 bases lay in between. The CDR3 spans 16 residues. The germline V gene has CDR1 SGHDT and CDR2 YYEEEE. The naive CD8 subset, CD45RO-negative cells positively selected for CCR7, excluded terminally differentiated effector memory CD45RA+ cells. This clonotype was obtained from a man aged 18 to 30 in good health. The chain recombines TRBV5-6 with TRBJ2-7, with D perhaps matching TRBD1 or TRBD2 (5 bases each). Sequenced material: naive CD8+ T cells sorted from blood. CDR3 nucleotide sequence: TGTGCCAGCAGCTTGGCCGGGGCCGAACTCTCCTACGAGCAGTACTTC. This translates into CASSLAGAELSYEQYF. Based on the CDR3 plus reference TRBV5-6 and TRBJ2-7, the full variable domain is DAGVTQSPTHLIKTRGQQVTLRCSPKSGHDTVSWYQQALGQGPQFIFQYYEEEERQRGNFPDRFSGHQFPNYSSELNVNALLLGDSALYLCASSLAGAELSYEQYFGPGTRLTVT.